Listed here is a single T cell receptor (beta chain). This sample stems from a study of T cells after yellow fever vaccination. Points from the study as a whole: Clonotypes appearing in both CD4 and CD8 compartments existed, and their share was small. Post-booster samples contained most primary-vaccination clones (about 95% CD4, approximately 88% CD8).

CDR1 MNHEY and CDR2 SVGEGT come from the germline V gene. The CDR3 consists of 20 residues. The V segment lost 3 bases and the J segment 0 bases; nucleotides outside the gene matches: 14. A single record per CDR3 protein comes from TCRdb applying MiXCR to the 5' RACE reads. This table has 55,000 or so distinct CDR3 sequences, more than 6.5% appearing once. The chain has TRBV6-2 or TRBV6-3 and TRBJ2-3; the match to TRBD2 covers 11 bases. Sequencing used CD8+ T cells not binding an NS4B(214-222) dextramer, sorted from PBMCs, obtained about 49 days after the first yellow fever vaccination. This TCR was recovered from a young man who received the YFV17D yellow fever vaccine. The CDR3 loop reads CASSYRLAGTTSASTDTQYF. The CDR3 nucleotides read TGTGCCAGCAGTTATAGACTAGCGGGGACCACATCTGCTAGCACAGATACGCAGTATTTT.